This TCR beta chain was found in a study of cytomegalovirus exposure and HLA in healthy donors. The CDR3 has 14 residues. The trim removed 5 bases at V and 5 bases at J, leaving 6 bases unmatched. CDR1 and CDR2 (germline): MNHEY, SVGAGI. This table comes from immunoSEQ multiplex PCR, and its TCRdb copy is limited to in-frame clones, with some not included. The top ten clones hold roughly 5% of a sample with 110,000 or so clones, around 88% of them seen once. What was sequenced was PBMCs. This clonotype was sampled from a young man in good health and CMV-seronegative. V is TRBV6-5 and J is TRBJ2-1, with 7 nucleotides matching TRBD2. The CDR3: CASSRDYTHNEQFF. DNA for the CDR3: TGTGCCAGCAGTCGGGACTATACGCACAATGAGCAGTTCTTC.